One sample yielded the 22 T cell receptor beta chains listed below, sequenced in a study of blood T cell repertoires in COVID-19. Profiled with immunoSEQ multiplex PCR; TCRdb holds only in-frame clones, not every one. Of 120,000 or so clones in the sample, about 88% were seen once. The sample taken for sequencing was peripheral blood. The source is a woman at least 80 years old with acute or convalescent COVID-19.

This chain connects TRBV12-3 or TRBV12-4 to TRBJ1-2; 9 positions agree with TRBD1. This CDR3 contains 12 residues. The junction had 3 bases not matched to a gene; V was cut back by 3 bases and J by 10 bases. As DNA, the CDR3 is TGTGCCAGCAGTTTTGGGGACAGGGTCTACACCTTC. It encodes CASSFGDRVYTF.

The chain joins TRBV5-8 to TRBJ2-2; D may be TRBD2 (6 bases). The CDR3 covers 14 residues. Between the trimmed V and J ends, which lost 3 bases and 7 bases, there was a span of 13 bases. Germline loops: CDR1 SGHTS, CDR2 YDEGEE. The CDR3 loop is CASSSPGRNGELFF. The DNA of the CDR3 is TGTGCCAGCAGCTCGCCAGGGAGGAACGGGGAGCTGTTTTTT.

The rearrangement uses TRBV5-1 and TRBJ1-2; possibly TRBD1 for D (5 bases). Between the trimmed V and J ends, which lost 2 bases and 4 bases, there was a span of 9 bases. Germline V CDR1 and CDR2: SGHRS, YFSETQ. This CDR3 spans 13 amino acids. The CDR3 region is CASSFGQGYGYTF. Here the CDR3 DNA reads TGCGCCAGCAGCTTTGGGCAGGGCTATGGCTACACCTTC.

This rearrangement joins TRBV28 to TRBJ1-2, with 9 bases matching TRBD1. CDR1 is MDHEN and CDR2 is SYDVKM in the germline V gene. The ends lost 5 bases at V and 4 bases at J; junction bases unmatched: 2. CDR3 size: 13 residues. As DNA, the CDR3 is TGTGCCAGCAGTCGGGACAGGGCCTATGGCTACACCTTC. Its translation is CASSRDRAYGYTF.

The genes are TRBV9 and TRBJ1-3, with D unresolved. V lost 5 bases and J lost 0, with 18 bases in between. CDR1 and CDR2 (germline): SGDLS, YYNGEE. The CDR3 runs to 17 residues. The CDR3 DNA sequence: TGTGCCAGCAGTGCCCGGACTTCATCCTCCTCTGGAAACACCATATATTTT. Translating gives CASSARTSSSSGNTIYF. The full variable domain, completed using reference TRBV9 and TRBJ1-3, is DSGVTQTPKHLITATGQRVTLRCSPRSGDLSVYWYQQSLDQGLQFLIQYYNGEERAKGNILERFSAQQFPDLHSELNLSSLELGDSALYFCASSARTSSSSGNTIYFGEGSWLTVV.

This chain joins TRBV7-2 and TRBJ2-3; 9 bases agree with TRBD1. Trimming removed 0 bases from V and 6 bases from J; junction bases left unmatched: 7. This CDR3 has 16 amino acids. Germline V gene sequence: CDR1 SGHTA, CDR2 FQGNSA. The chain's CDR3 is CASSLAGTGNGDTQYF. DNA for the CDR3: TGTGCCAGCAGCTTAGCGGGGACAGGGAATGGGGATACGCAGTATTTT.

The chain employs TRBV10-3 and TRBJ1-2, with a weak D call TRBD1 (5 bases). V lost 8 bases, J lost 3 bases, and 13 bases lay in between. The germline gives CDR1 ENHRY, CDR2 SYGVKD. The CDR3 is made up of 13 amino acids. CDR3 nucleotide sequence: TGTGCCATCGGGGCAGATTTTGACTATGGCTACACCTTC. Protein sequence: CAIGADFDYGYTF.

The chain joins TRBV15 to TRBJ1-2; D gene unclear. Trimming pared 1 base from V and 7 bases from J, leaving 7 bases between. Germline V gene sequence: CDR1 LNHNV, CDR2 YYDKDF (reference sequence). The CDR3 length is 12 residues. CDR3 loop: CATSRVNFGYTF. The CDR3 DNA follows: TGTGCCACCAGCAGAGTTAATTTTGGCTACACCTTC.

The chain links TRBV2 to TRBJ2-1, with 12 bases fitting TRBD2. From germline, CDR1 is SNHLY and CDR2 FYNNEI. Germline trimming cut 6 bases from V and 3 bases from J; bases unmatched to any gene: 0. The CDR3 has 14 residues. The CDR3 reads CASRGLAGYNEQFF. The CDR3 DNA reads TGTGCCAGCAGGGGACTAGCGGGCTACAATGAGCAGTTCTTC.

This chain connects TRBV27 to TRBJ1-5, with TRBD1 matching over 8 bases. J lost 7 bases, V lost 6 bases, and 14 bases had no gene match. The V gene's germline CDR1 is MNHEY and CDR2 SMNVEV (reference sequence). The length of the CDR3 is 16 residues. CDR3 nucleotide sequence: TGTGCCAGCAGACGACTAAACGGACAGGGATTACAGCCCCAGCATTTT. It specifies CASRRLNGQGLQPQHF.

In DNA form, the CDR3 reads TGTGCCAGCAGTGACGAGGAGGGTTGCAATTGTACCCTCCACTTT. It translates to CASSDEEGCNCTLHF. V gene TRBV6-4 combines with J gene TRBJ1-6; D gene uncertain. The germline V and J ends were trimmed by 2 bases and 14 bases, with 19 bases remaining between them. The CDR3 is 15 amino acids. Germline lookup yields CDR1 MRHNA and CDR2 SNTAGT.

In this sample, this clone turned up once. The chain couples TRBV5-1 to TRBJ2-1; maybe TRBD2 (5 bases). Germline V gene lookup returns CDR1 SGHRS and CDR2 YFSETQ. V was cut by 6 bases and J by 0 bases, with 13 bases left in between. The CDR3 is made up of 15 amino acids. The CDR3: CASNPDSSSYNEQFF. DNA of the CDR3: TGCGCCAGCAACCCGGACTCAAGCTCCTACAATGAGCAGTTCTTC.

CDR3 DNA sequence: TGTGCCTCACTTCCCCGGGGGGCTGATCAAGAGACCCAGTACTTC. This sequence encodes CASLPRGADQETQYF. This chain uses TRBV6-5 with TRBJ2-5; TRBD2 might be the D (7 bases). V gave up 11 bases and J gave up 2 bases, with 21 bases separating them. The CDR3 is 15 amino acids. CDR1 and CDR2 (germline): MNHEY, SVGAGI.

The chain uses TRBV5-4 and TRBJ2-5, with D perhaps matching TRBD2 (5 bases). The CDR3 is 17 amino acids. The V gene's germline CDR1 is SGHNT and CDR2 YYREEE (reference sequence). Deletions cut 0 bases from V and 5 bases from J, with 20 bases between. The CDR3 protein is CASSLAGNPIRPETQYF. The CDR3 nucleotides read TGTGCCAGCAGCTTGGCCGGGAACCCGATAAGGCCGGAGACCCAGTACTTC.

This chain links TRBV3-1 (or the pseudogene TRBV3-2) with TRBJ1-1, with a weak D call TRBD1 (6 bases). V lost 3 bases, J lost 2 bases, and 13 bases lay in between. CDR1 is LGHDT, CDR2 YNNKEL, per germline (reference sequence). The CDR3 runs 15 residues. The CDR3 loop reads CASSHAGTYNTEAFF. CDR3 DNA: TGTGCCAGCAGCCACGCAGGGACATATAACACTGAAGCTTTCTTT.

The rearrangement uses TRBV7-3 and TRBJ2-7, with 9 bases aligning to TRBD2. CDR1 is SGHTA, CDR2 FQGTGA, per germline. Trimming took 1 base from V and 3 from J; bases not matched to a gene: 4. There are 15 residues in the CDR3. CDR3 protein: CASSLNPAGGYEQYF. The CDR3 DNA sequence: TGTGCCAGCAGCTTAAACCCAGCGGGAGGCTACGAGCAGTACTTC.

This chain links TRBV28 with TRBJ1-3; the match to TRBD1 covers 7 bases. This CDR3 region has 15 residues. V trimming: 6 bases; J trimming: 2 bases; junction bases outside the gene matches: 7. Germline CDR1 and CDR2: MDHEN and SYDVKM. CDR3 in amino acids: CASRPQGEAGNTIYF. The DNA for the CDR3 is TGTGCCAGCAGACCTCAGGGGGAAGCTGGAAACACCATATATTTT.

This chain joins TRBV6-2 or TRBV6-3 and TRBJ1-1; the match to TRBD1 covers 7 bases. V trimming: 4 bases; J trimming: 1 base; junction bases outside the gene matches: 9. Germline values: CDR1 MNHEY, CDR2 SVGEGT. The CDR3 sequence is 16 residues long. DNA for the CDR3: TGTGCCAGCAGTTCAACGACAGGGACTCAGAACACTGAAGCTTTCTTT. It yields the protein CASSSTTGTQNTEAFF.

CDR3 protein: CASSLQKRTEAFF. For the CDR3, the DNA is TGTGCCAGCAGTTTGCAGAAGCGGACTGAAGCTTTCTTT. The genes are TRBV28 and TRBJ1-1, with unresolved D. The CDR3 consists of 13 residues. Trimming shortened V by 3 bases and J by 5 bases, and 10 bases separated the two germline ends. Germline CDR1 is MDHEN and CDR2 is SYDVKM. The complete variable domain, with remaining parts taken from reference TRBV28 and TRBJ1-1, reads DVKVTQSSRYLVKRTGEKVFLECVQDMDHENMFWYRQDPGLGLRLIYFSYDVKMKEKGDIPEGYSVSREKKERFSLILESASTNQTSMYLCASSLQKRTEAFFGQGTRLTVV.

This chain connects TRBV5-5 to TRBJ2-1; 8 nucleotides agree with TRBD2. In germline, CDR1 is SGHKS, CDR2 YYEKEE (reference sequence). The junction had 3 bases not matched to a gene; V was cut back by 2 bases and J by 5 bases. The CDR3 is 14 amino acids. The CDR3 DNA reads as TGTGCCAGCAGCTTCGCGGGGGGTAACAATGAGCAGTTCTTC. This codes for CASSFAGGNNEQFF.

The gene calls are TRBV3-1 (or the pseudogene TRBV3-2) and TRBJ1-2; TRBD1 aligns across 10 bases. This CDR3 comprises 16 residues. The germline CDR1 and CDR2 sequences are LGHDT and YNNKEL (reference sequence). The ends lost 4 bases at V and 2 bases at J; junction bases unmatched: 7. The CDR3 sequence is CASSPGTGQGNYGYTF. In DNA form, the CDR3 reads TGTGCCAGCAGCCCTGGGACGGGACAGGGGAACTATGGCTACACCTTC.

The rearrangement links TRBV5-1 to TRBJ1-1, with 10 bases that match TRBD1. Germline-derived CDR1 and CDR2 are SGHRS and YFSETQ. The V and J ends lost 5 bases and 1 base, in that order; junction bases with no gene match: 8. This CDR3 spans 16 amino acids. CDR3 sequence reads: CASSSTGGAGNTEAFF. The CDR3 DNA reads TGCGCCAGCAGTTCGACAGGGGGCGCAGGGAACACTGAAGCTTTCTTT.